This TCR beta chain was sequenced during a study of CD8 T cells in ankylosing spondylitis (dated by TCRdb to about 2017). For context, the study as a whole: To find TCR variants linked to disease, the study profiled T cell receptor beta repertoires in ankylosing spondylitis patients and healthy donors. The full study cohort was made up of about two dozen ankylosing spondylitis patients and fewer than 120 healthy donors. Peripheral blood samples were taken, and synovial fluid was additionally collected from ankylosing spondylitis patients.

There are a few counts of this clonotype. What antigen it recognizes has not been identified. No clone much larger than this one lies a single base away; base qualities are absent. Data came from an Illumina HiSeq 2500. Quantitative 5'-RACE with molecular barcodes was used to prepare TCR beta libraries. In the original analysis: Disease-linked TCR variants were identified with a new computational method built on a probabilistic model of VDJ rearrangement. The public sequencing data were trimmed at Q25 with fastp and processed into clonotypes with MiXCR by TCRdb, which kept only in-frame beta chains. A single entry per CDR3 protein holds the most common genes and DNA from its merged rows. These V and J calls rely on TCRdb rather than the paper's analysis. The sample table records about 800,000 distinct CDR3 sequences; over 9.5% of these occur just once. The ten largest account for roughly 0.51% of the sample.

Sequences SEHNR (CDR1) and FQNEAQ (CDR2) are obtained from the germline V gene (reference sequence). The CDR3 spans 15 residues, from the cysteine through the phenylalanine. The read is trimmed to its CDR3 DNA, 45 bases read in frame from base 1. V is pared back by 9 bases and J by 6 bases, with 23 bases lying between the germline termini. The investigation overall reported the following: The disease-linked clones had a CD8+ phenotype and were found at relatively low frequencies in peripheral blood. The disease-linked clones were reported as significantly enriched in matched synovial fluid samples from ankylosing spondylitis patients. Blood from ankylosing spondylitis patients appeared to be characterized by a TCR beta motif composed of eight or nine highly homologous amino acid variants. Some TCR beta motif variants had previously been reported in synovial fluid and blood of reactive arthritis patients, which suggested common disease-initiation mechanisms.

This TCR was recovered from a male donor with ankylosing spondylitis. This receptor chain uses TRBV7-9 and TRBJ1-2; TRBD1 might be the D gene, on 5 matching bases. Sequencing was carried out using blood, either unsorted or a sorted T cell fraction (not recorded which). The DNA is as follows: TGTGCCAGTGGATGGGGGGAAGATGTGAAAGATGGCTACACCTTC. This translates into CASGWGEDVKDGYTF.